The T cell receptor (beta chain) described here comes from a study of blood T cell repertoires in COVID-19. In the study overall: PBMCs, B-cell-depleted T cells, or T cells provided the cDNA or gDNA that made up the material.

The CDR3 loop spans 14 amino acids. V lost 4 bases to trimming and J lost 7 bases, with 16 bases between them. Germline assignment: CDR1 SGHAT and CDR2 FQNNGV. Only in-frame clones appear in the TCRdb table, and some are missing; sequencing was by immunoSEQ multiplex PCR. Altogether 250,000 to 300,000 clones are present, 89% being singletons, with the ten largest covering over 8.5%. V is TRBV11-2 and J is TRBJ1-2; D ambiguous. The sample was peripheral blood. This TCR was recovered from a woman younger than 45 with COVID-19, enrolled during active disease. CDR3 in amino acids: CASSSLPVLSGYTF. DNA for the CDR3: TGTGCCAGCAGCTCACTTCCCGTTTTGAGTGGCTACACCTTC. The variable domain in full, completed from reference TRBV11-2 and TRBJ1-2, reads EAGVAQSPRYKIIEKRQSVAFWCNPISGHATLYWYQQILGQGPKLLIQFQNNGVVDDSQLPKDRFSAERLKGVDSTLKIQPAKLEDSAVYLCASSSLPVLSGYTFGSGTRLTVV.